This note documents a single T cell receptor beta chain sequence. This clonotype was counted at least ten times. Its antigen has not been determined. The sample holds no much larger clone one base away, and base qualities are not on file. The sample's time point, from its label and the paper: 45 to 55 days after influenza vaccine administration. The protocol used for the library was RT-PCR. The sequencing machine was an Illumina HiSeq 2500. Using fastp at Q25 and MiXCR, TCRdb reprocessed the public reads and kept productive beta chains. One record per CDR3 amino acid sequence lists the most common genes and DNA. The sample profile shows around 160,000 distinct CDR3 sequences; roughly 10% of them were found once. Jointly, the top ten make up over 10% of the sample. This sample is drawn from a study of response to subunit inactivated influenza vaccine (dated by TCRdb to 2016 to 2018). About the study as a whole: To follow how T cells responded to a trivalent subunit inactivated influenza vaccine, the researchers relied on deep quantitative profiling of the T cell receptor repertoire. Results and caveats for the whole study, not just this receptor: It was suggested by the authors that each seasonal influenza vaccination may recruit only a limited number of new T cells.

Including cysteine and phenylalanine, the CDR3 has 13 amino acids. Just CDR3 DNA is preserved here, 39 bases in frame from base 1. Trimming at the junction amounts to 6 bases on V and 6 bases on J, and the germline ends lie 12 bases apart. The material sequenced was non-naive T cells sorted from PBMCs, taken roughly 46 days after vaccination. This sample's cell subset or site label indicates: memory T cell fraction. The receptor's source is a man in his fifties who received an inactivated influenza vaccine. Donor details come from another sample of the same person, matched by shared clones. The rearrangement combines TRBV12-3 or TRBV12-4 with TRBJ1-5, with no confident D gene call. The DNA sequence is TGTGCCAGCAGCTCGGACCGCGCTCAGCCCCAGCATTTT. Its translation is CASSSDRAQPQHF.